Following are 10 T cell receptor beta chains from one sample sequenced in a study of blood T cell repertoires in COVID-19. The table came from immunoSEQ multiplex PCR; TCRdb's copy has only in-frame clones and leaves some out. Here the sample spans 270,000 or so clones, around 85% being singletons. Material: peripheral blood. Source of these receptors: a human donor with COVID-19, enrolled during active disease. The donor label of this sample is uncertain.

This clone has just a few counts. J is TRBJ1-5 and V is TRBV5-3, with 7 bases identical to TRBD1. TRBV5-3 is an ORF for which the function is uncertain. The CDR3 consists of 16 residues. Trimming cost V 4 bases and J 0 bases; bases outside gene matches: 7. CDR3 DNA sequence: TGTGCCAGAAGCAGAACCCGGGACAGTAGCAATCAGCCCCAGCATTTT. Its protein product is CARSRTRDSSNQPQHF.

This clone appeared once. The CDR3 DNA follows: TGTGCCTGGAAAACCCCAGGGAGGCCTGAGAATGAAAAACTGTTTTTT. Translating it yields CAWKTPGRPENEKLFF. V usage is TRBV30 and J usage is TRBJ1-4; D is possibly TRBD1 (5 bases). In germline, CDR1 is GTSNPN, CDR2 SVGIG (reference sequence). The germline V and J ends were trimmed by 4 bases and 5 bases, with 20 bases remaining between them. The CDR3 has 16 residues.

This rearrangement joins TRBV7-2 to TRBJ2-3; a weak D match, TRBD1 (6 bases). Per germline, CDR1 SGHTA and CDR2 FQGNSA. The CDR3 length is 15 residues. With 5 bases removed from V and 5 bases from J, the gap between germline ends came to 17 bases. The CDR3 DNA reads TGTGCCAGCAGCCAGGGCTTCACAGGGCGAGATACGCAGTATTTT. This codes for CASSQGFTGRDTQYF.

The chain carries TRBV6-1 and TRBJ2-7; possibly TRBD1 for D (5 bases). V was shortened by 10 bases and J by 3 bases, with 16 bases between the two germline ends. Germline CDR1 and CDR2: MNHNS and SASEGT. The CDR3 extends over 13 amino acids. The CDR3, as DNA: TGTGCCACCACCTTGCCACAGGACTACGAGCAGTACTTC. It specifies CATTLPQDYEQYF.

The rearrangement uses TRBV25-1 and TRBJ2-6; TRBD1 matches 10 bases. CDR1 is MGHDK and CDR2 is SYGVNS in the germline V gene. V lost 5 bases, J lost 0 bases, and 4 bases stayed unmatched. The CDR3 sequence is 17 residues long. CDR3 nucleotides: TGTGCCAGCAGTTCCTGGGACAGGGGCTCTGGGGCCAACGTCCTGACTTTC. This codes for CASSSWDRGSGANVLTF.

V usage is TRBV15 and J usage is TRBJ2-1, with 8 bases matching TRBD2. Germline assignment: CDR1 LNHNV and CDR2 YYDKDF (reference sequence). CDR3 length: 14 residues. Trimming took 4 bases from V and 7 from J; bases not matched to a gene: 6. The CDR3 DNA reads TGTGCCACCAGCAAACTAGCGGTTAGTAATGAGCAGTTCTTC. Translated: CATSKLAVSNEQFF.

The J gene is TRBJ2-1, the V gene TRBV12-3 or TRBV12-4, with D tentatively TRBD1 (5 bases). V lost 7 bases, J lost 5 bases, and 12 bases lay in between. The CDR3 is 13 amino acids. CDR3 region: CASNLRQNNEQFF. Written as DNA, the CDR3 is TGTGCCAGCAACCTAAGACAGAACAATGAGCAGTTCTTC.

On this clone itself: A read error may account for a junction end that differs from germline. The rearrangement links TRBV6-9 to TRBJ2-1, with 8 bases fitting TRBD1. The CDR3 runs to 15 residues. CDR1 is MNHGY, CDR2 SVAAGI, per germline. CDR3 DNA: TGTGCCAGCAGTGAGGGGCCAGGGGGCAAGGGGGAGCCGTTCTTC. It codes for CASSEGPGGKGEPFF.

The chain uses TRBV15 and TRBJ1-3, with D unresolved. V was cut by 1 base and J by 0 bases, with 10 bases left in between. Germline V gene data show CDR1 as LNHNV and CDR2 as YYDKDF (reference sequence). The CDR3 consists of 16 residues. CDR3 nucleotides: TGTGCCACCAGCAGAGCGGTTCCTATCTCTGGAAACACCATATATTTT. Encoded protein: CATSRAVPISGNTIYF.

The CDR3, as DNA: TGCGCCAGCAGCCCCTCGGGACAGGCGAGTAAAGAGACCCAGTACTTC. Its protein is CASSPSGQASKETQYF. The V gene is TRBV5-1, the J gene TRBJ2-5; 8 bases agree with TRBD1. J gave up 3 bases and V 4 bases, and 11 bases lay outside the gene matches. The CDR3 consists of 16 residues. From germline, CDR1 is SGHRS and CDR2 YFSETQ.